These 15 T cell receptor beta chains came from one sample sequenced in a study of blood T cells in healthy people across ages. Alongside a J-beta primer mix, a sample-barcoded 5' primer served in a second PCR lasting 7 to 11 cycles. MiXCR, applied by TCRdb to the 5' RACE reads, yields one record per CDR3 protein. The sample contains 780,000 or so distinct CDR3 sequences, 45% to 70% of which appear only once. Sequencing input: blood. Receptor source: a man in his forties in good health.

The rearrangement links TRBV28 to TRBJ2-7; possible D gene TRBD2, 6 bases. With 6 bases removed from V and 6 bases from J, the gap between germline ends came to 18 bases. Germline V lookup: CDR1 MDHEN, CDR2 SYDVKM. This CDR3 has 14 residues. The CDR3 region is CASSPSGLSSEQYF. For the CDR3, the DNA is TGTGCCAGCAGCCCCAGCGGGCTCAGTTCCGAGCAGTACTTC.

The V gene is TRBV9, the J gene TRBJ1-6; TRBD1 is a possible D gene (5 bases). Per germline, CDR1 SGDLS and CDR2 YYNGEE. The CDR3 totals 16 residues. V was pared by 0 bases and J by 9 bases, with 16 bases between. DNA for the CDR3: TGTGCCAGCAGCGTAGTTCCGGGGCCAAGTGGTTCACCCCTCCACTTT. It encodes CASSVVPGPSGSPLHF.

The chain links TRBV20-1 to TRBJ2-1, with 10 bases lining up with TRBD2. The trim removed 0 bases at V and 7 bases at J, leaving 6 bases unmatched. The germline CDR1 and CDR2 sequences are DFQATT and SNEGSKA (reference sequence). The CDR3 loop spans 15 amino acids. The CDR3 coding sequence is TGCAGTGCTAGAGAGAGCGGGGGGGCCGGGAATGAGCAGTTCTTC. Its translation: CSARESGGAGNEQFF.

This clonotype was found a few times. The CDR3 here is CASSQPTGNEQFF. The CDR3 region has the DNA TGTGCCAGCAGCCAGCCGACAGGGAATGAGCAGTTCTTC. This sequence joins TRBV2 and TRBJ2-1; TRBD1 agrees at 7 bases. The CDR3 length is 13 residues. The V and J ends lost 6 bases and 7 bases, in that order; junction bases with no gene match: 6. Germline values: CDR1 SNHLY, CDR2 FYNNEI.

The chain combines TRBV29-1 with TRBJ1-4; TRBD1 matches at 9 bases. The CDR3 is 13 residues long. CDR1 SQVTM and CDR2 ANQGSEA come from the germline V gene. V lost 7 bases, J lost 8 bases, and 8 bases stayed unmatched. The CDR3 nucleotides are TGCAGCGCGGGGACAGGGAAGAAAGAAAAACTGTTTTTT. Its translation: CSAGTGKKEKLFF.

The gene calls are TRBV6-2 or TRBV6-3 and TRBJ2-7, with TRBD2 as a possible D gene (6 bases). CDR3 size: 15 residues. From germline, CDR1 is MNHEY and CDR2 SVGEGT. The ends were cut back, 6 bases at V and 3 bases at J, with 18 bases in the middle. DNA of the CDR3: TGTGCCAGCAGGTCATGGGACTCCGGGGGCTACGAGCAGTACTTC. Protein product: CASRSWDSGGYEQYF.

This clonotype was found a few times. The V and J genes are TRBV10-3 and TRBJ1-1; D is perhaps TRBD1 (5 bases). The V and J ends lost 3 bases and 1 base respectively, with 9 bases between them. The CDR3 has 14 residues. CDR1 and CDR2 (germline): ENHRY, SYGVKD. CDR3 in amino acids: CAISDNRQNTEAFF. DNA of the CDR3: TGTGCCATCAGTGACAACAGGCAGAACACTGAAGCTTTCTTT.

The rearrangement joins TRBV20-1 to TRBJ2-7, with D possibly matching TRBD2 (6 bases). Germline lookup yields CDR1 DFQATT and CDR2 SNEGSKA (reference sequence). This CDR3 has 11 residues. Trimming took 6 bases from V and 3 from J, leaving 9 bases between them. Here the CDR3 reads CSAADYYEQYF. The CDR3 nucleotides are TGCAGTGCCGCGGACTACTACGAGCAGTACTTC.

The chain uses TRBV6-1 and TRBJ2-1, with TRBD2 matching 9 bases. The tail of the sequence fits TRBJ2-7 better, so the J call may be wrong. This CDR3 contains 17 residues. CDR1 MNHNS and CDR2 SASEGT come from the germline V gene. CDR3 coding DNA: TGTGCCAGCATGAGGCTAGCGGGGTTTAGCTCCTACAATGAGCAGTACTTC. This codes for CASMRLAGFSSYNEQYF.

This chain uses TRBV6-5 with TRBJ1-1; D might be TRBD1 (5 bases). CDR3 length: 20 amino acids. The V gene lost 2 bases and the J gene lost 0 bases, with 25 bases spanning the gap. CDR1 is MNHEY and CDR2 is SVGAGI in the germline V gene. The CDR3: CASSYHVTAREGGVNTEAFF. The CDR3 DNA follows: TGTGCCAGCAGTTACCACGTTACCGCCAGGGAAGGAGGGGTGAACACTGAAGCTTTCTTT.

This clonotype was found a few times. The CDR3 region has the DNA TGCGCCAGCAGTCAAATTAGCGGGGGGCCAGGAAATGAGCAGTACTTC. It yields the protein CASSQISGGPGNEQYF. This rearrangement joins TRBV5-1 to TRBJ2-7, with 10 bases aligning to TRBD2. Germline V gene sequence: CDR1 SGHRS, CDR2 YFSETQ. The V gene end was trimmed by 5 bases and the J gene end by 7 bases; junction bases not matched to a gene: 15. This CDR3 contains 16 residues.

V usage is TRBV7-2 and J usage is TRBJ2-2; the D gene is possibly TRBD1 (5 bases). V was shortened by 5 bases and J by 4 bases, with 8 bases between the two germline ends. Germline-derived CDR1 and CDR2 are SGHTA and FQGNSA. The CDR3 spans 13 residues. The CDR3 DNA follows: TGTGCCAGCAGCGCGACAGCCACCGGGGAGCTGTTTTTT. Its protein product is CASSATATGELFF.

In this sample, this clonotype turned up a few times. The chain carries TRBV14 and TRBJ2-6; D not certain. The germline V and J ends were trimmed by 3 bases and 5 bases, with 11 bases remaining between them. The germline V gene encodes CDR1 SGHDN and CDR2 FVKESK. CDR3 size: 15 residues. CDR3 sequence: CASSQSVIRANVLTF. DNA of the CDR3: TGTGCCAGCAGCCAGTCGGTAATACGGGCCAACGTCCTGACTTTC. The whole variable domain, filled in from reference TRBV14 and TRBJ2-6, reads EAGVTQFPSHSVIEKGQTVTLRCDPISGHDNLYWYRRVMGKEIKFLLHFVKESKQDESGMPNNRFLAERTGGTYSTLKVQPAELEDSGVYFCASSQSVIRANVLTFGAGSRLTVL.

This rearrangement joins TRBV29-1 to TRBJ2-1, with D maybe TRBD1 (6 bases). V lost 7 bases and J lost 13, with 20 bases in between. Per germline, CDR1 SQVTM and CDR2 ANQGSEA. This CDR3 has 12 residues. The CDR3 reads CSALHEGETQFF. In nucleotides, the CDR3 is TGCAGCGCCCTACACGAGGGGGAGACCCAGTTCTTC.

This chain uses TRBV29-1 with TRBJ2-1, with TRBD1 identical over 7 bases. The CDR3 sequence is 12 residues long. V was clipped by 6 bases and J by 7 bases; unmatched bases: 6. Looked up from germline, CDR1 is SQVTM and CDR2 is ANQGSEA. The CDR3 coding sequence is TGCAGCGTGGATAGACAGGGAAATGAGCAGTTCTTC. Translating it yields CSVDRQGNEQFF.